This is a list of T cell receptor beta chains from one sample in a study of blood T cell repertoires in COVID-19. Sequenced by immunoSEQ multiplex PCR; TCRdb stores in-frame clones only, minus some. This sample has under 200,000 clones; 70% to 90% occur once, and the top ten carry about a fifth. What was sequenced was peripheral blood. These receptors were taken from a man between 60 and 75 years old with active or convalescent COVID-19. The CDR3 runs from the conserved cysteine through the conserved F or W. D genes are given only for firm matches. Where a row states a size, it is once, few, many or the class of an expanded clone; other rows omit it.

D: -; size: once; V: TRBV5-1; J: TRBJ1-2; CDR3: CASSLRSTGGYGYTF; DNA: TGCGCCAGCAGCTTAAGGTCGACAGGAGGATATGGCTACACCTTC
D: -; size: -; V: TRBV11-1; J: TRBJ2-1; CDR3: CASSLERASSYNEQFF; DNA: TGTGCCAGCAGCTTAGAGCGGGCCAGCTCCTACAATGAGCAGTTCTTC
D: -; size: -; V: TRBV2; J: TRBJ1-1; CDR3: CASRNNMNTEAFF; DNA: TGTGCCAGCAGAAATAACATGAACACTGAAGCTTTCTTT
D: TRBD1; size: -; V: TRBV19; J: TRBJ1-2; CDR3: CASSILGQGLVANYGYTF; DNA: TGTGCCAGTAGTATACTGGGACAGGGGTTGGTGGCTAACTATGGCTACACCTTC
D: TRBD2; size: -; V: TRBV5-4; J: TRBJ2-2; CDR3: CASRSSGGTGELFF; DNA: TGTGCCAGCCGGAGTAGCGGGGGAACCGGGGAGCTGTTTTTT
D: -; size: -; V: TRBV7-9; J: TRBJ1-4; CDR3: CASTLDIDLFF; DNA: TGTGCCAGCACGCTTGACATAGATCTGTTTTTT
D: TRBD2; size: few; V: TRBV5-1; J: TRBJ2-2; CDR3: CASRRFGTSGGANTGELFF; DNA: TGCGCCAGCAGAAGGTTCGGGACTAGCGGGGGAGCGAACACCGGGGAGCTGTTTTTT
D: TRBD2; size: -; V: TRBV12-5; J: TRBJ2-3; CDR3: CASGLVQDGTIASTDTQYF; DNA: TGTGCTAGTGGTTTGGTACAGGATGGGACTATAGCTAGCACAGATACGCAGTATTTT
D: TRBD1; size: few; V: TRBV14; J: TRBJ1-2; CDR3: CASSQTGGISYTF; DNA: TGTGCCAGCAGCCAGACAGGGGGGATTAGCTACACCTTC
D: -; size: -; V: TRBV5-1; J: TRBJ2-7; CDR3: CASSFDGDYEQYF; DNA: TGCGCCAGCAGCTTCGACGGGGACTACGAGCAGTACTTC
D: -; size: -; V: TRBV24-1; J: TRBJ2-3; CDR3: CATSDYGGTDTQYF; DNA: TGTGCCACCAGTGACTATGGAGGCACAGATACGCAGTATTTT
D: -; size: -; V: TRBV30; J: TRBJ1-2; CDR3: CAWSEGQFWNYGYTF; DNA: TGTGCCTGGAGTGAAGGACAGTTTTGGAACTATGGCTACACCTTC
D: TRBD2; size: -; V: TRBV24-1; J: TRBJ2-4; CDR3: CATSDPAGGNIQYF; DNA: TGTGCCACCAGTGACCCGGCGGGGGGAAACATTCAGTACTTC
D: -; size: -; V: TRBV10-3; J: TRBJ2-1; CDR3: CAISESLGGGPYNEQFF; DNA: TGTGCCATCAGTGAGTCGCTTGGCGGGGGCCCCTACAATGAGCAGTTCTTC
D: -; size: -; V: TRBV9; J: TRBJ1-1; CDR3: CASSLGAPGVTEAFF; DNA: TGTGCCAGCAGCCTAGGGGCACCGGGGGTAACTGAAGCTTTCTTT
D: -; size: -; V: TRBV29-1; J: TRBJ2-1; CDR3: CSVEWGVRGEQFF; DNA: TGCAGCGTTGAGTGGGGGGTACGTGGTGAGCAGTTCTTC
D: -; size: -; V: TRBV2; J: TRBJ1-1; CDR3: CASRSRGESTEAFF; DNA: TGTGCCAGCAGGAGCAGGGGTGAAAGCACTGAAGCTTTCTTT
D: -; size: -; V: TRBV5-4; J: TRBJ1-2; CDR3: CASSLPGANYGYTF; DNA: TGTGCCAGCAGCTTGCCAGGGGCTAACTATGGCTACACCTTC
D: -; size: -; V: TRBV5-5; J: TRBJ1-1; CDR3: CASSLVLEYGAFF; DNA: TGTGCCAGCAGCTTGGTCCTTGAGTACGGAGCTTTCTTT
D: -; size: -; V: TRBV11-2; J: TRBJ2-2; CDR3: CASSLRPGGSGELFF; DNA: TGTGCCAGCAGCTTACGACCGGGGGGCTCCGGGGAGCTGTTTTTT